One sample yielded the 26 T cell receptor beta chains listed below, sequenced in a study of shared clonotypes between healthy human individuals. Clones were read by immunoSEQ multiplex PCR, and TCRdb kept only the in-frame ones, dropping some. The table shows around 2.3 million clones, with around 95% occurring only once. The sequenced material came from naive CD4+ T cells sorted from blood. Subset indicated: CD45RA+ positively selected. The receptor source for this set is a man younger than 30 in good health.

This sequence joins TRBV28 and TRBJ1-3; 8 positions match TRBD1. The germline gives CDR1 MDHEN, CDR2 SYDVKM. V trimming: 8 bases; J trimming: 7 bases; junction bases outside the gene matches: 13. The CDR3 contains 15 residues. The CDR3 DNA sequence: TGTGCCAGCGGAAATGACAGGGGCCGTACCAACACCATATATTTT. This sequence encodes CASGNDRGRTNTIYF.

The chain links TRBV7-2 to TRBJ2-5; 8 bases fit TRBD2. V dropped 7 bases and J dropped 2; count of bases not matched to a gene: 9. Germline values: CDR1 SGHTA, CDR2 FQGNSA. This CDR3 has 15 residues. CDR3 in amino acids: CASNGRAGGQETQYF. Written as DNA, the CDR3 is TGTGCCAGCAACGGGCGGGCGGGAGGTCAAGAGACCCAGTACTTC.

The chain carries TRBV15 and TRBJ1-3; D call uncertain. V shed 0 bases and J shed 2 bases, with 8 bases lying between them. The CDR3 contains 15 residues. From germline, CDR1 is LNHNV and CDR2 YYDKDF (reference sequence). The CDR3 DNA reads as TGTGCCACCAGCAGAGACCGGACTCCTGGAAACACCATATATTTT. Translation: CATSRDRTPGNTIYF.

The chain links TRBV19 to TRBJ1-4, with 8 nucleotides matching TRBD1. The germline gives CDR1 LNHDA, CDR2 SQIVND (reference sequence). V lost 6 bases, J lost 10 bases, and 16 bases stayed unmatched. This CDR3 spans 16 amino acids. For the CDR3, the DNA is TGTGCCAGTAGGGGAATTTCGGGACAGGCCCTTGGAAAACTGTTTTTT. Its protein product is CASRGISGQALGKLFF.

The chain combines TRBV6-4 with TRBJ1-1, with unresolved D. The CDR3 length is 13 residues. CDR1 and CDR2 (germline): MRHNA, SNTAGT. V was trimmed by 6 bases and J by 6 bases, leaving 14 bases between them. The CDR3 sequence is CASRVTEQAEAFF. DNA of the CDR3: TGTGCCAGCAGAGTAACAGAACAAGCTGAAGCTTTCTTT.

The chain carries TRBV7-2 and TRBJ2-4; D is unclear. Germline CDR1 and CDR2: SGHTA and FQGNSA. The germline V and J ends were trimmed by 6 bases and 0 bases, with 15 bases remaining between them. CDR3 length equals 16 residues. CDR3 DNA sequence: TGTGCCAGCAGTCGAGACGTGATCGTAGCCAAAAACATTCAGTACTTC. Protein sequence: CASSRDVIVAKNIQYF.

J is TRBJ1-5 and V is TRBV18, with 8 nucleotides matching TRBD1. This CDR3 has 15 amino acids. With V trimmed by 4 bases and J by 6 bases, 8 bases remained unmatched. The germline CDR1 and CDR2 sequences are KGHSH and LQKENI. CDR3 coding DNA: TGTGCCAGCTCACAAGGAACAGGGGGTACTCAGCCCCAGCATTTT. It yields the protein CASSQGTGGTQPQHF.

The DNA of the CDR3 is TGTGCCAGCTCACCACCGACCAGGGGGAATCAGCCCCAGCATTTT. The encoded protein is CASSPPTRGNQPQHF. The chain joins TRBV18 to TRBJ1-5; 7 bases align to TRBD1. There are 15 residues in the CDR3. The germline V gene has CDR1 KGHSH and CDR2 LQKENI. J was trimmed by 4 bases and V by 0 bases; bases with no gene match: 3.

V is TRBV2 and J is TRBJ2-1; D is perhaps TRBD2 (5 bases). The CDR3 runs to 15 residues. Germline CDR1 and CDR2: SNHLY and FYNNEI. V lost 5 bases, J lost 7 bases, and 18 bases lay in between. The CDR3 DNA follows: TGTGCCAGCAGTATTGGACCCGGGGTGGCTAATGAGCAGTTCTTC. Its protein product is CASSIGPGVANEQFF. The whole variable domain, filled in from reference TRBV2 and TRBJ2-1, reads EPEVTQTPSHQVTQMGQEVILRCVPISNHLYFYWYRQILGQKVEFLVSFYNNEISEKSEIFDDQFSVERPDGSNFTLKIRSTKLEDSAMYFCASSIGPGVANEQFFGPGTRLTVL.

J is TRBJ2-5 and V is TRBV9; D perhaps matches TRBD2 (5 bases). The CDR3 is 14 residues long. Germline CDR1 reads SGDLS; CDR2 reads YYNGEE. V lost 0 bases, J lost 5 bases, and 11 bases lay in between. The CDR3 DNA reads as TGTGCCAGCAGCGTAGGACCGGAGGTTGAGACCCAGTACTTC. Amino acid sequence: CASSVGPEVETQYF.

V usage is TRBV6-4 and J usage is TRBJ2-7, with 7 bases identical to TRBD1. The germline gives CDR1 MRHNA, CDR2 SNTAGT. With V trimmed by 4 bases and J by 3 bases, 6 bases remained unmatched. The CDR3 has 14 amino acids. The CDR3 DNA sequence: TGTGCCAGCAGTGTCCCTGGGACAGACTACGAGCAGTACTTC. Translated: CASSVPGTDYEQYF.

In nucleotides, the CDR3 is TGTGCCAGCAGTGAAGGACTAGCGGGAGACAATGAGCAGTTCTTC. Residues: CASSEGLAGDNEQFF. The chain joins TRBV6-1 to TRBJ2-1, with 12 bases identical to TRBD2. V was clipped by 1 base and J by 5 bases; unmatched bases: 0. The germline gives CDR1 MNHNS, CDR2 SASEGT. The CDR3 runs to 15 residues.

The chain carries TRBV10-3 and TRBJ2-3; possibly TRBD1 for D (6 bases). The CDR3 is 14 residues long. Trimming left V 7 bases short and J 8 bases short, with 19 bases between. Per germline, CDR1 ENHRY and CDR2 SYGVKD. The CDR3 nucleotides read TGTGCCATCAAGGGGGACGGGGTGGGAGTTACGCAGTATTTT. This codes for CAIKGDGVGVTQYF.

In the case of this clone: This CDR3 is also generated by other DNA sequences in the sample. This rearrangement joins TRBV6-5 to TRBJ2-5, with TRBD1 matching 10 bases. The germline gives CDR1 MNHEY, CDR2 SVGAGI. CDR3 length: 13 residues. The V segment lost 5 bases and the J segment 4 bases; nucleotides outside the gene matches: 1. The CDR3 DNA reads TGTGCCAGCAGTCGGGACAGGGGAGAGACCCAGTACTTC. Translated, it gives CASSRDRGETQYF.

This chain links TRBV7-8 with TRBJ2-7, with D maybe TRBD2 (6 bases). Trimming pared 7 bases from V and 0 bases from J, leaving 19 bases between. Germline CDR1 and CDR2: SGHVS and FQNEAQ. This CDR3 comprises 16 residues. DNA for the CDR3: TGTGCCAGCACCATGCCCAGCCCCGGGGGCTCCTACGAGCAGTACTTC. As protein: CASTMPSPGGSYEQYF.

The rearrangement uses TRBV10-2 and TRBJ1-4; TRBD1 aligns across 7 bases. Germline values: CDR1 WSHSY, CDR2 SAAADI. The CDR3 sequence is 13 residues long. The V segment lost 7 bases and the J segment 10 bases; nucleotides outside the gene matches: 9. CDR3 sequence: CASTQTGNGKLFF. The CDR3 nucleotides read TGCGCCAGCACCCAGACAGGGAACGGAAAACTGTTTTTT.

The gene calls are TRBV5-1 and TRBJ2-2, with 7 positions matching TRBD2. This CDR3 has 14 amino acids. J lost 4 bases, V lost 3 bases, and 3 bases had no gene match. Germline V gene sequence: CDR1 SGHRS, CDR2 YFSETQ. CDR3 coding DNA: TGCGCCAGCAGCTGGGGACTACCCACCGGGGAGCTGTTTTTT. It codes for CASSWGLPTGELFF.

This clone was picked up one time. V gene TRBV7-3 combines with J gene TRBJ2-3; 13 nucleotides agree with TRBD2. Germline lookup yields CDR1 SGHTA and CDR2 FQGTGA. This CDR3 contains 18 residues. V was clipped by 5 bases and J by 2 bases; unmatched bases: 10. In DNA, the CDR3 is TGTGCCAGCAGCCCCGGACTAGCGGGAGTTATTCACACAGATACGCAGTATTTT. This sequence encodes CASSPGLAGVIHTDTQYF.

V usage is TRBV7-6 and J usage is TRBJ2-3; D call uncertain. V gave up 6 bases and J gave up 1 base, with 8 bases separating them. Germline V CDR1 and CDR2: SGHVS, FNYEAQ. The CDR3 is 13 amino acids. CDR3 protein: CASSTGRTDTQYF. The CDR3 region has the DNA TGTGCCAGCAGTACTGGACGCACAGATACGCAGTATTTT.

The rearrangement links TRBV30 to TRBJ1-1, with a possible D match to TRBD1 (5 bases). The germline gives CDR1 GTSNPN, CDR2 SVGIG (reference sequence). The CDR3 sequence is 12 residues long. Trimming pared 5 bases from V and 4 bases from J, leaving 11 bases between. CDR3 residues: CAWGTGTTEAFF. CDR3 nucleotide sequence: TGTGCCTGGGGTACAGGTACCACTGAAGCTTTCTTT.

On this clone: A junction end diverges from the germline sequence, so it may reflect a read error. The sample carries other DNA sequences with the same CDR3. The chain couples TRBV13 to TRBJ2-3; the D gene is possibly TRBD1 (6 bases). Germline V gene data show CDR1 as PRHDT and CDR2 as FYEKMQ (reference sequence). CDR3 length: 13 amino acids. Written as DNA, the CDR3 is TGTGCCAGCAGCTATGGGCGGACAGACACGCAGTATTTT. It codes for CASSYGRTDTQYF.

This chain connects TRBV10-2 to TRBJ2-7; the match to TRBD1 covers 7 bases. The germline V gene encodes CDR1 WSHSY and CDR2 SAAADI. The CDR3 sequence is 13 residues long. Losses at the gene ends were 7 bases for V and 3 bases for J; bases not matched to a gene: 6. CDR3 residues: CASKMTGNYEQYF. As DNA, the CDR3 is TGCGCCAGCAAGATGACAGGGAACTACGAGCAGTACTTC.

V usage is TRBV7-2 and J usage is TRBJ2-3, with D hard to call. The CDR3 is 14 residues long. Trimming removed 0 bases at V and 10 bases at J, with 14 bases between. Looked up from germline, CDR1 is SGHTA and CDR2 is FQGNSA. The CDR3 here is CASSLAMRPGAQYF. CDR3 nucleotides: TGTGCCAGCAGCTTAGCGATGAGGCCTGGAGCGCAGTATTTT.

In the case of this clone: The sample contains more than one DNA sequence encoding this CDR3. The J gene is TRBJ2-7, the V gene TRBV7-2, with 9 bases matching TRBD1. Per germline, CDR1 SGHTA and CDR2 FQGNSA. This CDR3 contains 15 residues. V gave up 4 bases and J gave up 4 bases; unmatched junction bases: 8. The CDR3 DNA reads as TGTGCCAGCAGCTCCTCCGGGACAGGGAGTTACGAGCAGTACTTC. Translation: CASSSSGTGSYEQYF.

The V call is TRBV11-2, the J call TRBJ2-7, with D perhaps matching TRBD2 (6 bases). Trimming removed 0 bases at V and 3 bases at J, with 12 bases between. The V gene's germline CDR1 is SGHAT and CDR2 FQNNGV. The CDR3 runs to 15 residues. The CDR3 reads CASSLEEGPVYEQYF. The CDR3 DNA follows: TGTGCCAGCAGCTTAGAGGAGGGACCAGTCTACGAGCAGTACTTC.

The rearrangement uses TRBV4-3 and TRBJ2-3, with 7 bases identical to TRBD2. Germline CDR1 LGHNA, CDR2 YSLEER. The V and J ends lost 0 bases and 1 base, in that order; junction bases with no gene match: 10. The CDR3 is 18 residues long. The CDR3 coding sequence is TGCGCCAGCAGCCAAGATCAACTCCGCGGGAGACGCACAGATACGCAGTATTTT. This gives the protein CASSQDQLRGRRTDTQYF.